This T cell receptor beta chain is from a study of chemoradiotherapy in HPV16-positive cancers. Produced via immunoSEQ multiplex PCR; TCRdb's table is partial and in-frame only. The repertoire holds about 3,900 clones, with around 90% as singletons. This CDR3 is 14 amino acids long. CDR1 SGHTA and CDR2 FQGNSA come from the germline V gene. V gave up 6 bases and J gave up 3 bases, with 11 bases separating them. This sequence joins TRBV7-2 and TRBJ2-2, with a weak D call TRBD1 (5 bases). The sequenced sample was tumor tissue, obtained from a patient who underwent chemoradiotherapy. This clonotype was sampled from a human donor with HPV-associated anogenital cancer. The CDR3 region has the DNA TGTGCCAGCAGGTGGACAAGGGACACCGGGGAGCTGTTTTTT. It yields the protein CASRWTRDTGELFF. The full variable domain, in which reference TRBV7-2 and TRBJ2-2 provide the parts outside the CDR3, is GAGVSQSPSNKVTEKGKDVELRCDPISGHTALYWYRQSLGQGLEFLIYFQGNSAPDKSGLPSDRFSAERTGGSVSTLTIQRTQQEDSAVYLCASRWTRDTGELFFGEGSRLTVL.